This entry lists 21 T cell receptor beta chains sequenced from one sample in a study of cytomegalovirus exposure and HLA in healthy donors. Here immunoSEQ multiplex PCR was the method, and the copy in TCRdb shows in-frame clones only, minus some. The data hold about 76,000 clones, with 94% observed a single time. Sequencing was done on a sample of PBMCs. These TCRs come from a woman between 18 and 29 years old in good health and CMV-seropositive.

The V and J genes are TRBV7-2 and TRBJ1-4; D perhaps matches TRBD1 (5 bases). The CDR3 runs to 13 residues. The germline CDR1 and CDR2 sequences are SGHTA and FQGNSA. V lost 4 bases to trimming and J lost 4 bases, with 7 bases between them. CDR3 amino acids: CASSWGVNEKLFF. The CDR3 DNA reads as TGTGCCAGCAGCTGGGGGGTTAATGAAAAACTGTTTTTT.

This clone occurred once. The CDR3 protein is CASSFEGGEETQYF. CDR3 DNA sequence: TGTGCCAGCAGTTTTGAGGGTGGGGAAGAGACCCAGTACTTC. V gene TRBV27 combines with J gene TRBJ2-5, with a possible D match to TRBD2 (5 bases). CDR1 and CDR2 (germline): MNHEY, SMNVEV (reference sequence). This CDR3 spans 14 amino acids. V was cut by 3 bases and J by 3 bases, with 11 bases left in between.

The rearrangement uses TRBV6-1 and TRBJ1-2; weak D call: TRBD1 (5 bases). There are 16 residues in the CDR3. Germline V lookup: CDR1 MNHNS, CDR2 SASEGT. V was cut by 3 bases and J by 4 bases, with 18 bases left in between. The CDR3 region is CASSDSPGGGLYGYTF. The DNA for the CDR3 is TGTGCCAGCAGTGATTCCCCCGGGGGAGGCCTCTATGGCTACACCTTC.

CDR3 coding DNA: TGTGCCAGCAGTGGGGCAGATCTAGCCAAAAACATTCAGTACTTC. The encoded protein is CASSGADLAKNIQYF. This sequence joins TRBV6-4 and TRBJ2-4; no definite D call. Per germline, CDR1 MRHNA and CDR2 SNTAGT. The CDR3 spans 15 residues. V lost 4 bases and J lost 0, with 10 bases in between.

The J gene is TRBJ1-4, the V gene TRBV27; unclear D gene. CDR1 and CDR2 from the germline V gene are MNHEY and SMNVEV (reference sequence). V was shortened by 9 bases and J by 3 bases, with 11 bases between the two germline ends. The CDR3 is made up of 13 amino acids. CDR3 nucleotides: TGTGCCAGTACGGAGGATCCTAATGAAAAACTGTTTTTT. It codes for CASTEDPNEKLFF. The complete variable domain, with remaining parts taken from reference TRBV27 and TRBJ1-4, reads EAQVTQNPRYLITVTGKKLTVTCSQNMNHEYMSWYRQDPGLGLRQIYYSMNVEVTDKGDVPEGYKVSRKEKRNFPLILESPSPNQTSLYFCASTEDPNEKLFFGSGTQLSVL.

The table lists this clone with a count of one. This rearrangement joins TRBV4-2 to TRBJ2-2; tentatively, D is TRBD1 (6 bases). V lost 4 bases, J lost 5 bases, and 11 bases lay in between. The CDR3 consists of 14 residues. Looked up from germline, CDR1 is LGHNA and CDR2 is YNFKEQ. The CDR3 here is CASSRQDTTGELFF. The CDR3, as DNA: TGTGCCAGCAGCCGACAGGATACAACCGGGGAGCTGTTTTTT.

This chain connects TRBV5-6 to TRBJ2-7; 8 nucleotides match TRBD2. The germline CDR1 and CDR2 sequences are SGHDT and YYEEEE. Trimming at V came to 4 bases and at J to 3 bases, leaving 6 bases not matched to a gene. The CDR3 consists of 14 residues. CDR3 sequence: CASSLGLVIYEQYF. The CDR3 bases are TGTGCCAGCAGCCTGGGACTAGTGATCTACGAGCAGTACTTC.

The chain has TRBV30 and TRBJ1-2, with TRBD1 matching over 11 bases. Looked up from germline, CDR1 is GTSNPN and CDR2 is SVGIG (reference sequence). V lost 3 bases and J lost 7; bases outside the gene matches: 10. The CDR3 spans 15 residues. CDR3 DNA: TGTGCCTGGAGCGCCGGGACAGGGGGAGTCGGTGGCTACACCTTC. It codes for CAWSAGTGGVGGYTF.

The rearrangement links TRBV30 to TRBJ2-2; 7 bases map to TRBD1. The V and J ends lost 5 bases and 4 bases, in that order; junction bases with no gene match: 10. Per germline, CDR1 GTSNPN and CDR2 SVGIG (reference sequence). There are 15 residues in the CDR3. The CDR3 DNA reads TGTGCCTGGGCTGGGGTGAGGGGGCTCACCGGGGAGCTGTTTTTT. The encoded protein is CAWAGVRGLTGELFF.

This clone is a singleton in its sample. The chain carries TRBV5-1 and TRBJ2-5, with 8 bases fitting TRBD1. Germline values: CDR1 SGHRS, CDR2 YFSETQ. The CDR3 consists of 17 residues. The V and J ends lost 0 bases and 2 bases, in that order; junction bases with no gene match: 9. As DNA, the CDR3 is TGCGCCAGCAGCTTGGTATTCACCGGGACAGGACAAGAGACCCAGTACTTC. Protein: CASSLVFTGTGQETQYF.

This clone showed up just once. V and J are TRBV30 and TRBJ2-7; D unclear. Germline V gene lookup returns CDR1 GTSNPN and CDR2 SVGIG (reference sequence). The CDR3 loop spans 14 amino acids. Trimming pared 5 bases from V and 4 bases from J, leaving 18 bases between. The CDR3, as DNA: TGTGCCTGGGAGGCTCATGACTTGGCTTACGAGCAGTACTTC. It codes for CAWEAHDLAYEQYF.

In DNA, the CDR3 is TGTGCCTGGGCCTTCGGGACTAGCGACTACGAGCAGTACTTC. Its protein is CAWAFGTSDYEQYF. The chain combines TRBV30 with TRBJ2-7; TRBD2 matches at 10 bases. Germline assignment: CDR1 GTSNPN and CDR2 SVGIG (reference sequence). Trimming cost V 5 bases and J 3 bases; bases outside gene matches: 7. The CDR3 spans 14 residues.

The V gene is TRBV6-5, the J gene TRBJ1-6; possibly TRBD1 for D (6 bases). The germline gives CDR1 MNHEY, CDR2 SVGAGI. This CDR3 is built from 14 residues. The V end was cut by 6 bases, the J end by 9 bases, with 15 bases between. This CDR3 is CASRKGEGISPLHF. CDR3 nucleotides: TGTGCCAGCAGAAAGGGGGAGGGGATTTCACCCCTCCACTTT.

This clone is a singleton in its sample. The V gene is TRBV5-1, the J gene TRBJ2-5; TRBD2 matches 7 bases. The V gene's germline CDR1 is SGHRS and CDR2 YFSETQ. Trimming at V came to 9 bases and at J to 1 base, leaving 9 bases not matched to a gene. This CDR3 is built from 14 residues. CDR3 loop: CATSAGTAQETQYF. CDR3 sequence (DNA): TGCGCCACCTCAGCGGGGACTGCCCAAGAGACCCAGTACTTC.

This rearrangement joins TRBV7-9 to TRBJ1-4, with D maybe TRBD1 (5 bases). Deletions cut 2 bases from V and 0 bases from J, with 16 bases between. This CDR3 has 18 residues. Germline loops: CDR1 SEHNR, CDR2 FQNEAQ (reference sequence). The CDR3 region is CASSLLQGSLSTNEKLFF. Written as DNA, the CDR3 is TGTGCCAGCAGCTTACTGCAGGGAAGTCTTTCAACTAATGAAAAACTGTTTTTT.

The chain joins TRBV25-1 to TRBJ2-1; TRBD1 aligns across 11 bases. The CDR3 has 17 amino acids. V dropped 3 bases and J dropped 6; count of bases not matched to a gene: 10. Germline CDR1 and CDR2: MGHDK and SYGVNS. In DNA form, the CDR3 reads TGTGCCAGCAGTGATTCCCCGGACAGGGGGCGTAGCAATGAGCAGTTCTTC. It is translated as CASSDSPDRGRSNEQFF.

This rearrangement joins TRBV14 to TRBJ2-2; 11 bases are a match to TRBD1. The CDR3 extends over 16 amino acids. The germline gives CDR1 SGHDN, CDR2 FVKESK. The trim removed 2 bases at V and 4 bases at J, leaving 3 bases unmatched. The CDR3 spells CASSQRTGGGTGELFF. The CDR3 nucleotides read TGTGCCAGCAGCCAACGGACAGGGGGCGGCACCGGGGAGCTGTTTTTT.

The chain employs TRBV27 and TRBJ1-2; 7 positions agree with TRBD1. V was clipped by 6 bases and J by 5 bases; unmatched bases: 12. The germline V gene encodes CDR1 MNHEY and CDR2 SMNVEV (reference sequence). There are 15 residues in the CDR3. This CDR3 is CASSPLRTGGYGYTF. CDR3 DNA sequence: TGTGCCAGCAGCCCACTACGGACAGGAGGATATGGCTACACCTTC.

This chain links TRBV14 with TRBJ1-2; 7 bases fit TRBD1. The CDR3 extends over 14 amino acids. Germline values: CDR1 SGHDN, CDR2 FVKESK. Trimming took 4 bases from V and 5 from J; bases not matched to a gene: 7. The DNA for the CDR3 is TGTGCCAGCAGCCCGGTACAGGGGTTGTATGGCTACACCTTC. Protein sequence: CASSPVQGLYGYTF.

This clone was seen only a few times. V gene TRBV12-5 combines with J gene TRBJ2-7, with D maybe TRBD1 (6 bases). The CDR3 loop spans 13 amino acids. V lost 6 bases, J lost 0 bases, and 9 bases lay in between. CDR1 is LGHNT, CDR2 FRNRAP, per germline. CDR3 coding DNA: TGTGCTAGTGGACAGGGCGGCTCCTACGAGCAGTACTTC. Its protein product is CASGQGGSYEQYF. Full variable domain (rest looked up from reference TRBV12-5 and TRBJ2-7): DARVTQTPRHKVTEMGQEVTMRCQPILGHNTVFWYRQTMMQGLELLAYFRNRAPLDDSGMPKDRFSAEMPDATLATLKIQPSEPRDSAVYFCASGQGGSYEQYFGPGTRLTVT.

J is TRBJ2-7 and V is TRBV15; 12 bases are a match to TRBD2. Germline loops: CDR1 LNHNV, CDR2 YYDKDF (reference sequence). J was trimmed by 7 bases and V by 4 bases; bases with no gene match: 5. CDR3 length: 14 amino acids. The CDR3 reads CATSTSSGRGEQYF. CDR3 nucleotides: TGTGCCACCAGCACGTCTAGCGGGAGGGGTGAGCAGTACTTC.